A single T cell receptor (beta chain) is shown here with its context. The CDR3 is made up of 16 amino acids. Looked up from germline, CDR1 is SGHTA and CDR2 is FQGNSA. With 4 bases removed from V and 4 bases from J, the gap between germline ends came to 17 bases. Study processing details: Reference gene primers were amplified, and this amplification served to estimate nucleated cell counts. Measured with immunoSEQ multiplex PCR; TCRdb has only the in-frame clones, and not every one. Clone size and the V and J calls come from that table; the DNA yielded D and trimming. This table holds about 260,000 clones, about 87% found once. These data belong to a study of blood T cell repertoires in COVID-19. Study summary: The United States, Italy and Spain were the sources of the acute and convalescent COVID-19 samples. Nucleic acid was either cDNA or gDNA, and it came from T cells, B-cell-depleted T cells, or PBMCs.

The sample comprised peripheral blood. The chain employs TRBV7-2 and TRBJ1-3; no definite D call. The clonotype was recovered from a woman aged 40 to 50 who had recovered from COVID-19. The CDR3 nucleotides read TGTGCCAGCAGCTCGTGGCTCGGAGGGCGAGGAAACACCATATATTTT. It yields the protein CASSSWLGGRGNTIYF. Combining the CDR3 with reference TRBV7-2 and TRBJ1-3 gives the whole variable domain GAGVSQSPSNKVTEKGKDVELRCDPISGHTALYWYRQSLGQGLEFLIYFQGNSAPDKSGLPSDRFSAERTGGSVSTLTIQRTQQEDSAVYLCASSSWLGGRGNTIYFGEGSWLTVV.